A selection of T cell receptor beta chains follows, all from one sample in a study of T cell repertoires in cytomegalovirus infection. TCRdb reprocessed the reads via MiXCR and lists one record per CDR3 protein. Of hundreds of thousands of distinct CDR3 sequences listed, about 24% were seen once; the top ten hold approximately 8%. Sequencing input: CD8+ T cells from PBMCs. The origin of the receptors is a human donor in good health (CMV status not recorded). Some clones in this sample may be carry-over from other donors' samples. Both conserved end residues are part of each CDR3. A D gene is named only where the DNA matches it firmly. Not every row has a clone size; where given, it reads once, few, many or a size class.

>few|TRBD2|TRBJ2-5|TRBV14
TGTGCCAGCAGCCAAGACCGACTAGCGCGAGAGACCCAGTACTTC
CASSQDRLARETQYF
>NA|NA|TRBJ2-2|TRBV12-3/TRBV12-4
TGTGCCACCTACAACGACGGGGCCGGGGCCGGGGAGCTGTTTTTT
CATYNDGAGAGELFF
>few|NA|TRBJ1-2|TRBV13
TGTGCCAGCAGCTTAGTAGTCCTTGCGGTTGGCTACACCTTC
CASSLVVLAVGYTF
>few|TRBD2|TRBJ2-1|TRBV20-1
TGCAGTGCTAGAGATAGGCGGGGGAGCTCCTACAATGAGCAGTTCTTC
CSARDRRGSSYNEQFF
>many|NA|TRBJ1-3|TRBV2
TGTGCCAGCAAGGACAGAGCCTCTGGAAACACCATATATTTT
CASKDRASGNTIYF
>few|NA|TRBJ2-5|TRBV14
TGTGCCAGCAGCCAAGATTGGGGGAAACAAGAGACCCAGTACTTC
CASSQDWGKQETQYF
>NA|TRBD1|TRBJ2-1|TRBV29-1
TGCAGCCCCCGACAGGGATACAATGAGCAGTTCTTC
CSPRQGYNEQFF
>NA|NA|TRBJ2-5|TRBV29-1
TGCAGCGTTGAAGATTCTAAAGGGTTCGAAGAGACCCAGTACTTC
CSVEDSKGFEETQYF
>few|NA|TRBJ2-5|TRBV28
TGTGCCAGCAGTTTGGCCCGGGACACGAGGAGAGAGACCCAGTACTTC
CASSLARDTRRETQYF
>few|TRBD1|TRBJ2-1|TRBV28
TGTGCCAGCAGTTTAAGGGACAGGGTTCTTTTTCGGTCTGAGCAGTTCTTC
CASSLRDRVLFRSEQFF
>NA|NA|TRBJ1-2|TRBV12-3/TRBV12-4
TGTGCCAGCAGCCGCCGGGGAACAGGTTATGGCTACACCTTC
CASSRRGTGYGYTF
>NA|TRBD2|TRBJ2-2|TRBV12-3/TRBV12-4
TGTGCCAGCAGTTTCCGGACTAGCGGGGGGAAAAACACCGGGGAGCTGTTTTTT
CASSFRTSGGKNTGELFF
>few|TRBD1|TRBJ2-3|TRBV15
TGTGCCACCAGCAGAGTTTCAGACAGGGCGAATACGCAGTATTTT
CATSRVSDRANTQYF
>few|NA|TRBJ2-1|TRBV5-1
TGCGCCAGTGGCAGGGACGGATACAATGAGCAGTTCTTC
CASGRDGYNEQFF
>NA|NA|TRBJ2-5|TRBV10-3
TGTGCCGTCCGGGACACACAAGAGACCCAGTACTTC
CAVRDTQETQYF
>NA|TRBD1|TRBJ1-5|TRBV7-9
TGTGCCAGCAGCTTAGACCGCCCGGACAGGGGAAGCAATCAGCCCCAGCATTTT
CASSLDRPDRGSNQPQHF